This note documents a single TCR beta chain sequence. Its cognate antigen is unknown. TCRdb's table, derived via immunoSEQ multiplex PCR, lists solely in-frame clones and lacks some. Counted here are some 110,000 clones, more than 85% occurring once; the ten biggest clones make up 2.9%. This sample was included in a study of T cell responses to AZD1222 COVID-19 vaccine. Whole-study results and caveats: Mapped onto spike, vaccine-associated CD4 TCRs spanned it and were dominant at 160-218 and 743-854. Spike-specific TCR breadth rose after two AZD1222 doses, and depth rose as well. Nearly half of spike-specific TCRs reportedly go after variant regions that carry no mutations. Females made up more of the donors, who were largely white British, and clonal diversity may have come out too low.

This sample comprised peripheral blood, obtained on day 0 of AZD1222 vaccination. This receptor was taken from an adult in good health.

CDR3 bases: TGTGCCAGCAGCGTAGGGGGGGGACCGGGGACACCCCTCCACTTT. It encodes CASSVGGGPGTPLHF. The rearrangement uses TRBV9 and TRBJ1-6, with D possibly TRBD1 on 5 matching bases. Trimming cost V 0 bases and J 11 bases, with 15 bases left between them. The CDR3 loop spans 15 amino acids. Looked up from germline, CDR1 is SGDLS and CDR2 is YYNGEE.